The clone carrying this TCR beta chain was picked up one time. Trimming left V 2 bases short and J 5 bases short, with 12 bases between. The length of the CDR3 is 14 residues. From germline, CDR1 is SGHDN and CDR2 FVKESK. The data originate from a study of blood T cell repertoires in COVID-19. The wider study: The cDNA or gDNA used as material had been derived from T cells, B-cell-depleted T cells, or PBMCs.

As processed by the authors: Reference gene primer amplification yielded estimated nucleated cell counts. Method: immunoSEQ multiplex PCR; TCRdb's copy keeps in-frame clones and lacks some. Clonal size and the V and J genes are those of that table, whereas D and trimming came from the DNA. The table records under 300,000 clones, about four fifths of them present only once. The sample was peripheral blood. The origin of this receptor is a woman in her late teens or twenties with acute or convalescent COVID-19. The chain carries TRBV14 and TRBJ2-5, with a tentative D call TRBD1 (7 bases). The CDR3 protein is CASSQRRGRETQYF. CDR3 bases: TGTGCCAGCAGCCAAAGGAGGGGGCGGGAGACCCAGTACTTC.